Below, 22 T cell receptor delta chains from the same sample are listed, as sequenced in a study of DNA immune sequencing with unique molecular identifiers. Genomic DNA underwent 32-plex PCR targeting all 8 TRDV and 4 TRDJ genes. A 12-nucleotide UMI was added during approximately 3 barcoding PCR cycles before adapter PCR. TCRdb ran CATT on the multiplex PCR reads. The table lists under 6,500 delta-chain clones, under 13% of them singletons. The sequencing input was gamma-delta T cells enriched from blood buffy coat, or unenriched PBMCs (not recorded which). Receptors originate from a human donor in good health.

As to this clone: One base away lies a much larger clone, so this may be a sequencing read error. This chain joins TRAV38-2/DV8 and TRDJ1; D ambiguous. There are 14 residues in the CDR3. Germline assignment: CDR1 TSESDYY and CDR2 QEAYKQQN. V lost 0 bases to trimming and J lost 4 bases, with 10 bases between them. The CDR3 protein is CAYRSAGKNDKLIF. The CDR3 DNA reads as TGTGCTTATAGGAGCGCTGGAAAGAACGATAAACTCATCTTT.

On this clone: A read error likely explains this, since a far larger clone differs by one base. Other nucleotide sequences from this sample produce the same CDR3. This chain connects TRDV1 to TRDJ1; 8 bases are a match to TRDD3. TCRdb lists no J gene, so it was determined here by aligning the DNA to germline. From germline, CDR1 is TSWWSYY and CDR2 QGS. The CDR3 loop spans 25 amino acids. Unmatched junction bases numbered 35, after V lost 4 bases and J lost 1 base. As DNA, the CDR3 is TGTGCTCTTGGGGCACAAAGATTTTACGACGGGGTTCACTGGGGGGTCAAACGGCCCACCGATAAACTCATCTTT. Its translation: CALGAQRFYDGVHWGVKRPTDKLIF.

This clone counts as medium-sized (0.01 to 0.1%). At the DNA level, this CDR3 is encoded by other sequences in the same sample as well. The chain joins TRDV2 to TRDJ1; TRDD3 might be the D (5 bases). Germline loops: CDR1 GEAIGNYY, CDR2 EKD. The CDR3 is 15 residues long. V shed 0 bases and J shed 0 bases, with 10 bases lying between them. CDR3 sequence reads: CACDTVGENTDKLIF. In nucleotides, the CDR3 is TGTGCCTGTGACACCGTCGGGGAAAACACCGATAAACTCATCTTT.

Turning to this clone: The TCRdb protein comes from a much larger clone and disagrees with this DNA's translation at residue 13, likely due to a read error; the protein given here is derived from the DNA. The chain links TRDV2 to TRDJ1, with 8 bases fitting TRDD3. Germline CDR1 and CDR2: GEAIGNYY and EKD. The CDR3 spans 17 residues. For the CDR3, the DNA is TGTGCCTGTGACTCACTTCCCTACGGGGATACCACCGCTAAACTCATCTTT. Its translation is CACDSLPYGDTTAKLIF.

This clone came up a few times. Translating this DNA gives a protein that differs at residue 6 from the TCRdb one, which belongs to a much larger clone; a read error is likely, and the protein shown is this translation. The gene calls are TRDV2 and TRDJ1; 9 bases are shared with TRDD3. The germline V gene has CDR1 GEAIGNYY and CDR2 EKD. The CDR3 is 15 amino acids. J lost 4 bases, V lost 3 bases, and 8 bases had no gene match. The CDR3 protein is CACDLMGDRGDKLIF. The DNA of the CDR3 is TGTGCCTGTGACCTAATGGGGGATAGGGGCGATAAACTCATCTTT.

This clone ranks as medium-sized. The sample carries other DNA sequences with the same CDR3. This sequence joins TRDV2 and TRDJ3; 10 bases line up with TRDD3. CDR1 is GEAIGNYY, CDR2 EKD, per germline. The CDR3 contains 19 residues. J lost 0 bases, V lost 0 bases, and 4 bases had no gene match. CDR3 region: CACDTAGGYSSWDTRQMFF. CDR3 sequence (DNA): TGTGCCTGTGACACCGCTGGGGGATATAGCTCCTGGGACACCCGACAGATGTTTTTC.

This clone was found many times. A read error is the likely source, as a far larger clone sits one nucleotide away. The chain combines TRDV2 with TRDJ3, with a possible D match to TRDD3 (5 bases). Germline lookup yields CDR1 GEAIGNYY and CDR2 EKD. Trimming cost V 0 bases and J 0 bases, with 17 bases left between them. This CDR3 has 20 amino acids. The CDR3 nucleotides read TGTGCCTGTGACACCTTGGGGACCATGAACGGCTCCTGGGACACCCGACAGATGTTTTTC. Translation gives CACDTLGTMNGSWDTRQMFF.

As regards this clone: The protein in TCRdb stems from a much larger clone and differs at residue 8 from this DNA's translation, likely a read error; here the protein is translated from the DNA. V usage is TRDV2 and J usage is TRDJ1; TRDD3 agrees at 7 bases. The junction had 6 bases not matched to a gene; V was cut back by 3 bases and J by 0 bases. The CDR3 covers 15 residues. Germline values: CDR1 GEAIGNYY, CDR2 EKD. CDR3 nucleotide sequence: TGTGCCTGTGACCTACTGGGGATAGACACCGATAAACTCATCTTT. Protein: CACDLLGIDTDKLIF.

By share, this clone ranks as large (0.1 to 1%). The sample contains more than one DNA sequence encoding this CDR3. The chain couples TRDV2 to TRDJ1, with D possibly TRDD3 on 5 matching bases. Germline CDR1 reads GEAIGNYY; CDR2 reads EKD. This CDR3 is 15 amino acids long. Trimming left V 0 bases short and J 1 base short, with 11 bases between. CDR3 in amino acids: CACDTVGGRTDKLIF. The CDR3, as DNA: TGTGCCTGTGACACCGTCGGGGGTCGCACCGATAAACTCATCTTT.

This clone is classed as medium-sized (0.01 to 0.1%). The sample carries other DNA sequences with the same CDR3. The chain recombines TRDV2 with TRDJ1; TRDD3 matches at 11 bases. CDR1 is GEAIGNYY, CDR2 EKD, per germline. The length of the CDR3 is 18 residues. V lost 1 base and J lost 2; bases outside the gene matches: 11. The CDR3 region is CACDTLWGILNKTDKLIF. CDR3 nucleotides: TGTGCCTGTGACACTCTCTGGGGGATACTTAATAAAACCGATAAACTCATCTTT.

This clone is medium-sized (0.01 to 0.1%) within its sample. This chain connects TRDV2 to TRDJ1; D possibly corresponds to TRDD2 (8 bases). CDR1 and CDR2 from the germline V gene are GEAIGNYY and EKD. This CDR3 has 20 residues. Trimming stripped 1 base from V and 4 bases from J, with 30 bases between. The DNA for the CDR3 is TGTGCCTGTGACACACTTCCTACGGGGGATCCGCCGGTACAAGACGATAAACTCATCTTT. This gives the protein CACDTLPTGDPPVQDDKLIF.

This clone has just a few counts. The TCRdb record carries a much larger clone's protein, which differs from this DNA's translation at residue 10; a read error is the likely cause, and the protein listed here is the DNA translation. The V gene is TRDV2, the J gene TRDJ3, with 8 positions matching TRDD3. CDR3 length: 20 residues. The J segment lost 0 bases and the V segment lost 4 bases, leaving 13 bases of the junction unmatched. Germline V gene sequence: CDR1 GEAIGNYY, CDR2 EKD. The CDR3 here is CACDPIVLGVSSWDTRQMFF. The CDR3 DNA reads TGTGCCTGTGATCCCATTGTACTGGGGGTAAGCTCCTGGGACACCCGACAGATGTTTTTC.

This clone was seen a few times. The protein that TCRdb holds for this DNA derives from a much larger clone and differs from the translated DNA at residue 11, which likely indicates a read error; the protein shown here is translated from the DNA. The chain recombines TRDV2 with TRDJ1; D is unresolved. The germline V gene has CDR1 GEAIGNYY and CDR2 EKD. The CDR3 sequence is 14 residues long. DNA for the CDR3: TGTGCCTGTGATTCGGTAGAGAACACCGATGAACTCATCTTT. It is translated as CACDSVENTDELIF.

As for this clone: TCRdb shows a much larger clone's protein in place of this DNA's translation, and the two differ at residue 11, likely through a read error; the protein shown is translated from the DNA. V is TRDV2 and J is TRDJ1; D not resolved. The germline V gene encodes CDR1 GEAIGNYY and CDR2 EKD. The CDR3 contains 15 residues. The chain's CDR3 is CACDTVGSYTYKLIF. For the CDR3, the DNA is TGTGCCTGTGACACCGTAGGGAGTTACACCTATAAACTCATCTTT.

In its sample, this clone was seen a few times. This may be a read error, as it is one base from a much larger clone. In the same sample, other DNA sequences code for this CDR3. The rearrangement links TRDV2 to TRDJ2, with 8 bases aligning to TRDD3. The V gene's germline CDR1 is GEAIGNYY and CDR2 EKD. This CDR3 region has 18 residues. In DNA, the CDR3 is TGTGCCTGCGACACCTTACTGGGGGGATCCGCTTTGACAGCACAACTCTTCTTT. Its protein is CACDTLLGGSALTAQLFF.

This clone was picked up a small number of times. The TCRdb protein comes from a much larger clone and disagrees with this DNA's translation at residue 8, likely due to a read error; the protein given here is derived from the DNA. The chain joins TRDV2 to TRDJ1, with TRDD3 identical over 12 bases. V gave up 0 bases and J gave up 0 bases; unmatched junction bases: 13. The CDR3 contains 20 residues. Looked up from germline, CDR1 is GEAIGNYY and CDR2 is EKD. CDR3 nucleotides: TGTGCCTGTGACACCGTCGCTCCTGGGGGATACGGAGGGTACACCGATAAACTCATCTTT. Its protein is CACDTVAPGGYGGYTDKLIF.

This clone occurred a few times. TCRdb's listed protein matches a much larger clone and diverges from this DNA's translation at residue 14, likely through a read error; the protein shown comes from the DNA. The rearrangement joins TRDV2 to TRDJ1; 9 bases are shared with TRDD3. Germline CDR1 reads GEAIGNYY; CDR2 reads EKD. The CDR3 spans 18 residues. CDR3 nucleotide sequence: TGTGCCTGTGACACCGTACTTTCTGGGGGATCTTACACCGAAAAACTCATCTTT. Protein product: CACDTVLSGGSYTEKLIF.

This clone came up a few times. The protein in TCRdb stems from a much larger clone and differs at residue 14 from this DNA's translation, likely a read error; here the protein is translated from the DNA. V and J are TRDV2 and TRDJ1; 7 bases are shared with TRDD3. Germline CDR1 and CDR2: GEAIGNYY and EKD. This CDR3 region has 17 residues. The CDR3 DNA follows: TGTGCCTGTGACTCCCTCCTGGGGGCTCCCAACACCGATAGACTCATCTTT. Translated: CACDSLLGAPNTDRLIF.

This clone was detected a few times. This DNA's translation and the protein TCRdb lists, from a much larger clone, do not match at residue 10, likely due to a read error; the protein shown is translated from the DNA. The chain couples TRDV2 to TRDJ1; a possible D gene is TRDD3 (5 bases). Germline V gene data show CDR1 as GEAIGNYY and CDR2 as EKD. The CDR3 sequence is 15 residues long. Between the trimmed V and J ends, which lost 0 bases and 4 bases, there was a span of 14 bases. The CDR3 region has the DNA TGTGCCTGTGACACCGTCGGGGGTCGCAACGATAAACTCATCTTT. This translates into CACDTVGGRNDKLIF.

This clone was seen ten or more times. V gene TRAV36/DV7 combines with J gene TRDJ1, with a weak D call TRDD3 (6 bases). Germline loops: CDR1 VTNFRS, CDR2 LTSSGIE (reference sequence). This CDR3 has 17 amino acids. The V end lost 1 base, the J end lost 0 bases, and 19 bases lay between the germline ends. The CDR3 loop is CAVENGGTWGYTDKLIF. In nucleotides, the CDR3 is TGTGCTGTGGAGAATGGTGGAACTTGGGGGTACACCGATAAACTCATCTTT.

Comment on this clone: A far larger clone is one nucleotide away, so this likely arose from a read error. Other nucleotide sequences in the sample specify the same CDR3. The chain recombines TRDV2 with TRDJ1; TRDD3 aligns across 8 bases. CDR1 GEAIGNYY and CDR2 EKD come from the germline V gene. This CDR3 is built from 15 residues. The CDR3 is CACQNLGEDTDKLIF. Written as DNA, the CDR3 is TGTGCCTGTCAGAACCTGGGGGAGGACACCGATAAACTCATATTT.

This clone was counted many times. The V gene is TRDV2, the J gene TRDJ1, with 7 bases matching TRDD3. Germline CDR1 GEAIGNYY, CDR2 EKD. V lost 3 bases to trimming and J lost 1 base; unmatched junction nucleotides: 16. This CDR3 contains 18 residues. CDR3: CACDAYWGSHFGTDKLIF. The CDR3 nucleotides are TGTGCCTGTGACGCGTACTGGGGATCCCACTTTGGCACCGATAAACTCATCTTT.